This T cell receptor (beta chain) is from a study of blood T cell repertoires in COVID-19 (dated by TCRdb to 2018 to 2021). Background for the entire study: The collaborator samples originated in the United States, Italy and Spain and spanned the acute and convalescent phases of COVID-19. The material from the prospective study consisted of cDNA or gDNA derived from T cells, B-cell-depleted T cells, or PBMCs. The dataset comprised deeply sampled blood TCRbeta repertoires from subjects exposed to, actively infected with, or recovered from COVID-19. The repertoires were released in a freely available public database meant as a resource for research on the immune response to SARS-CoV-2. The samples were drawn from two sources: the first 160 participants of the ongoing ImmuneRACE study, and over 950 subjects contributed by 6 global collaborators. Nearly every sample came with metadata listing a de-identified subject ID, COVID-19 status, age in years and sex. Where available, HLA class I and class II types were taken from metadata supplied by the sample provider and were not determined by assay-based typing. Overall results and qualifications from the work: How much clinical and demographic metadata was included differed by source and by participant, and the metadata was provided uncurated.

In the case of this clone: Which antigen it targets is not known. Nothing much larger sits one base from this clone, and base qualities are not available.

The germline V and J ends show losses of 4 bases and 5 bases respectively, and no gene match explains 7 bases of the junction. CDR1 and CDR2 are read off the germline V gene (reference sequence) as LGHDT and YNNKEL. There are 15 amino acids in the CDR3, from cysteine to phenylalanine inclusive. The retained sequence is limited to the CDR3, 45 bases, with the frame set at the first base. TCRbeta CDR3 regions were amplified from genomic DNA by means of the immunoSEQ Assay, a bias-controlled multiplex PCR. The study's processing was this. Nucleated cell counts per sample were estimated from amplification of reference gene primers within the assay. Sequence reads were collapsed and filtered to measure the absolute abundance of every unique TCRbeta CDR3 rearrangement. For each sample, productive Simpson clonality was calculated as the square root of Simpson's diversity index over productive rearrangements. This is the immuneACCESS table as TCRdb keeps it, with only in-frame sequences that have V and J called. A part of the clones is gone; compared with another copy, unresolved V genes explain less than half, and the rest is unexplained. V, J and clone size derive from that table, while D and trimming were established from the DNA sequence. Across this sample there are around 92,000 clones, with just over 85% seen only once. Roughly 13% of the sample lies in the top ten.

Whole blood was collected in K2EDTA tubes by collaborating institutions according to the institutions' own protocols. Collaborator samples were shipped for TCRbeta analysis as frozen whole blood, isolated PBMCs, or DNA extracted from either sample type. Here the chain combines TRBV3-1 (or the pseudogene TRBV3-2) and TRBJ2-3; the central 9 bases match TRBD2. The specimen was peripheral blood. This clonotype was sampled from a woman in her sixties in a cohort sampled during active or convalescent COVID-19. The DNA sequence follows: TGTGCCAGCAGCCCGACTAGCGGAACAGGAGATACGCAGTATTTT. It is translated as CASSPTSGTGDTQYF.